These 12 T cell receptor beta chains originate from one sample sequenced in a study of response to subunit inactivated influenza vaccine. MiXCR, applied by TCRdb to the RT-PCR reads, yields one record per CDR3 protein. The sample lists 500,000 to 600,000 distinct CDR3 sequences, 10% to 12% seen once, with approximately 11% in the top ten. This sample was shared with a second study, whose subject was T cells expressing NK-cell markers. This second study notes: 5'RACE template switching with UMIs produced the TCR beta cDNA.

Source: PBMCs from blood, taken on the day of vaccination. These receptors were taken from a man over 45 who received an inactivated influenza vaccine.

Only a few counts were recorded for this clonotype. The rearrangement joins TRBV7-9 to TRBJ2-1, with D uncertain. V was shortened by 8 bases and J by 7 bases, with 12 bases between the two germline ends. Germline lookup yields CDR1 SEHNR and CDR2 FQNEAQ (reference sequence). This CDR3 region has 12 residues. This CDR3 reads CASGFSRNEQFF. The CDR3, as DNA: TGTGCCAGCGGATTCTCCCGGAATGAGCAGTTCTTC.

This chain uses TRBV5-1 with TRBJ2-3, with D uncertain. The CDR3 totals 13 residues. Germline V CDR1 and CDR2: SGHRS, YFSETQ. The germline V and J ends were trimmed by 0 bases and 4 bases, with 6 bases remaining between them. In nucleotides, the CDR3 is TGCGCCAGCAGCTTGGCCGAGGCAGATACGCAGTATTTT. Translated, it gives CASSLAEADTQYF.

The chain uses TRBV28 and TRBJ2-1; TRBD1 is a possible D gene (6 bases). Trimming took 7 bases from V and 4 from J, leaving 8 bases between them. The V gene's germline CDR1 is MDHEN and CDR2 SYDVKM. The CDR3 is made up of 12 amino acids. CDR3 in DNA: TGTGCCAGCAAGGGGGATTACAATGAGCAGTTCTTC. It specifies CASKGDYNEQFF.

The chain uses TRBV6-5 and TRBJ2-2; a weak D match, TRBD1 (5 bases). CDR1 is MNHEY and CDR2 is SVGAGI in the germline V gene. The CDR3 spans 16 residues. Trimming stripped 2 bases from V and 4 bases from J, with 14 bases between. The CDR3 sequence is CASSYPTVSGTGELFF. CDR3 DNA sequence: TGTGCCAGCAGTTACCCGACAGTATCTGGCACCGGGGAGCTGTTTTTT.

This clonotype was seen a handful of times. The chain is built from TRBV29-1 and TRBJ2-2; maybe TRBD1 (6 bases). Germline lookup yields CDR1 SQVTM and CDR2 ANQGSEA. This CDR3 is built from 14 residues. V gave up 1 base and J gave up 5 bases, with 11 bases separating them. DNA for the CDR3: TGCAGCGTTGAAGCAACAGGGATTACCGGGGAGCTGTTTTTT. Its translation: CSVEATGITGELFF.

CDR3 coding DNA: TGTGCCATCAGTGAGTCGCGGATAGCGGGAGTGTCGGAGCAGTTCTTC. Its protein is CAISESRIAGVSEQFF. The chain has TRBV10-3 and TRBJ2-1; 9 positions match TRBD2. This CDR3 has 16 amino acids. Germline loops: CDR1 ENHRY, CDR2 SYGVKD. J gave up 10 bases and V 0 bases, and 10 bases lay outside the gene matches.

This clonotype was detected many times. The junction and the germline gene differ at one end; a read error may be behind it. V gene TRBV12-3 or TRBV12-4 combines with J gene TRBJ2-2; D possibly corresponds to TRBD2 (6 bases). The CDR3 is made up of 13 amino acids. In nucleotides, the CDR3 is TGCGCCAGCAGCTTGGGGGGCACCGGGGAGCTGTTTTTT. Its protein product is CASSLGGTGELFF.

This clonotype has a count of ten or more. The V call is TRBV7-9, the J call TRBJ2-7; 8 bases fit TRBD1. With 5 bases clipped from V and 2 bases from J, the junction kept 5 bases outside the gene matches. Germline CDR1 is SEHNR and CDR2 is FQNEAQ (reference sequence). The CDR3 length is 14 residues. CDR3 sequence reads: CASSRRDRTYEQYF. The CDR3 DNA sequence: TGTGCCAGCAGCCGCCGGGACAGGACCTACGAGCAGTACTTC. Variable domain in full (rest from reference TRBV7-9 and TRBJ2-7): DTGVSQNPRHKITKRGQNVTFRCDPISEHNRLYWYRQTLGQGPEFLTYFQNEAQLEKSRLLSDRFSAERPKGSFSTLEIQRTEQGDSAMYLCASSRRDRTYEQYFGPGTRLTVT.

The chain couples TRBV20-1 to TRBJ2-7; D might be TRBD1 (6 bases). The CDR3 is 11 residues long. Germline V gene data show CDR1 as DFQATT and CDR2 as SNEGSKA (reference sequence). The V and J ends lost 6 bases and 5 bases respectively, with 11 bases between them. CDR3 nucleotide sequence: TGCAGTGCCATGACAGGTAACGAGCAGTACTTC. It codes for CSAMTGNEQYF.

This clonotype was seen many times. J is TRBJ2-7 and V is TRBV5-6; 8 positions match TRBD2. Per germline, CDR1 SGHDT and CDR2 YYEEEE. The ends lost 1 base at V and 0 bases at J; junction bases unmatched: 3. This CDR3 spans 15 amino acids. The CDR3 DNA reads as TGTGCCAGCAGCTTGCTAACTAGCGGCTCCTACGAGCAGTACTTC. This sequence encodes CASSLLTSGSYEQYF.

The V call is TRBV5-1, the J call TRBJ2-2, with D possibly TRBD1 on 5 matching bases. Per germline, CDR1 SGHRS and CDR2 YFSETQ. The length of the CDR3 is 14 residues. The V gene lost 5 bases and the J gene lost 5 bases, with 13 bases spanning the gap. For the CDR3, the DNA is TGCGCCAGCAGACAGGCGGAACGTACCGGGGAGCTGTTTTTT. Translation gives CASRQAERTGELFF.

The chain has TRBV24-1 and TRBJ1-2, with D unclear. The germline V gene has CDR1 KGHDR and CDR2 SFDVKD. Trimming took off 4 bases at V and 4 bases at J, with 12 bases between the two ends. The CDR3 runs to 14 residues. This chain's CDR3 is CATSESGPFYGYTF. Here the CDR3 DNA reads TGTGCCACCAGTGAATCAGGTCCCTTCTATGGCTACACCTTC.